A selection of T cell receptor beta chains follows, all from one sample in a study of blood T cell repertoires in COVID-19. The method was immunoSEQ multiplex PCR; TCRdb's version includes in-frame clones alone and lacks a portion of them. The sample yields 75,000 to 85,000 clones, 88% seen once. Specimen: peripheral blood. The source of these receptors is a human donor in a cohort sampled during active COVID-19. Both conserved end residues are part of each CDR3. A D gene is named only where the DNA matches it firmly. Clone sizes are given selectively: once, few, many, or a class where the clone is expanded.

TRBJ1-3 | NA | TRBV3-1/TRBV3-2 | NA | CASSPSSGNTIYF | TGTGCCAGCAGCCCTTCCTCTGGAAACACCATATATTTT
TRBJ1-4 | NA | TRBV7-3 | few | CASSLFGDPDEKLFF | TGTGCCAGCAGCTTATTCGGGGATCCGGATGAAAAACTGTTTTTT
TRBJ1-1 | NA | TRBV12-3/TRBV12-4 | few | CASSYQENTEAFF | TGTGCCAGCAGTTACCAGGAGAACACTGAAGCTTTCTTT
TRBJ2-7 | TRBD2 | TRBV7-2 | NA | CASSLWTSGWEQYF | TGTGCCAGCAGCTTGTGGACTAGCGGCTGGGAGCAGTACTTC
TRBJ2-3 | TRBD2 | TRBV24-1 | NA | CATSDAGGGTDTQYF | TGTGCCACCAGTGATGCGGGGGGCGGAACAGATACGCAGTATTTT
TRBJ1-1 | TRBD1 | TRBV5-4 | NA | CASSARDRREAFF | TGTGCCAGCAGCGCCCGGGACAGACGTGAAGCTTTCTTT
TRBJ2-1 | NA | TRBV6-8 | NA | CASSYRGVRTYNEQFF | TGTGCCAGCAGTTACCGGGGTGTGAGAACCTACAATGAGCAGTTCTTC
TRBJ2-7 | NA | TRBV29-1 | once | CSVLTSYEQYF | TGCAGCGTTCTAACTAGCTACGAGCAGTACTTC
TRBJ1-5 | NA | TRBV23-1 | NA | CASSQSSRLHQPQHF | TGCGCCAGCAGTCAATCCTCGAGGTTGCATCAGCCCCAGCATTTT
TRBJ2-6 | NA | TRBV19 | NA | CASSPGGLGNSGANVLTF | TGTGCCAGTAGTCCAGGGGGACTAGGGAACTCTGGGGCCAACGTCCTGACTTTC
TRBJ1-5 | NA | TRBV7-2 | NA | CASSLDRDYSNQPQHF | TGTGCCAGCAGCTTAGATCGGGATTACAGCAATCAGCCCCAGCATTTT
TRBJ1-1 | TRBD1 | TRBV13 | NA | CASSADRGNTEAFF | TGTGCCAGCAGCGCCGACAGGGGGAACACTGAAGCTTTCTTT
TRBJ1-4 | TRBD1 | TRBV18 | NA | CASSPRTGGADEKLFF | TGTGCCAGCTCTCCACGAACAGGGGGCGCGGATGAAAAACTGTTTTTT
TRBJ2-5 | TRBD1 | TRBV18 | NA | CASSPGQEETQYF | TGTGCCAGCTCACCAGGACAGGAAGAGACCCAGTACTTC
TRBJ1-2 | NA | TRBV3-1/TRBV3-2 | NA | CASSQWDTANYGYTF | TGTGCCAGCAGCCAATGGGACACCGCTAACTATGGCTACACCTTC
TRBJ1-5 | NA | TRBV5-8 | NA | CASSKDRFNQPQHF | TGTGCCAGCAGCAAAGACAGGTTCAATCAGCCCCAGCATTTT
TRBJ2-1 | TRBD1 | TRBV7-2 | NA | CASSWGQGEYNEQFF | TGTGCCAGCAGCTGGGGACAGGGGGAATACAATGAGCAGTTCTTC
TRBJ2-7 | TRBD2 | TRBV28 | NA | CASSFVGGRVYEQYF | TGTGCCAGCAGTTTCGTTGGCGGGAGGGTTTACGAGCAGTACTTC